The 8 T cell receptor beta chains reported below all come from one sample, sequenced in a study of shared clonotypes between healthy human individuals. Measured with immunoSEQ multiplex PCR; TCRdb has only the in-frame clones, and not every one. Of 2 million to 2.5 million clones detected, roughly 93% appear once; the ten largest clones hold around 0.4%. Input material: naive CD4+ T cells from PBMCs. Regarding subset: CD45RA+ positively selected. The receptors were sampled from a man aged 18 to 29 in good health. Some clones in this sample may be carry-over from other donors' samples.

The chain has TRBV28 and TRBJ2-7; D unclear. The V gene lost 1 base and the J gene lost 3 bases, with 10 bases spanning the gap. Germline CDR1 MDHEN, CDR2 SYDVKM. The CDR3 is made up of 14 amino acids. Here the CDR3 reads CASSLLQLDYEQYF. The CDR3 region has the DNA TGTGCCAGCAGTTTATTGCAGCTTGACTACGAGCAGTACTTC.

The chain carries TRBV7-9 and TRBJ2-5, with 12 nucleotides matching TRBD2. The J call may be mistaken, given a closer DNA end match to TRBJ2-7. The CDR3 consists of 15 residues. Germline values: CDR1 SEHNR, CDR2 FQNEAQ (reference sequence). DNA for the CDR3: TGTGCCAGCAGCCCGCGACTAGCGGGAGCGGGCGAGCAGTACTTC. Encoded protein: CASSPRLAGAGEQYF.

The chain uses TRBV15 and TRBJ1-2; 7 bases align to TRBD1. With V trimmed by 6 bases and J by 4 bases, 11 bases remained unmatched. The CDR3 length is 15 residues. Germline CDR1 LNHNV, CDR2 YYDKDF (reference sequence). The CDR3 region has the DNA TGTGCCACCAGGTACGGGACAGACCGTTCCTATGGCTACACCTTC. This codes for CATRYGTDRSYGYTF.

The chain employs TRBV20-1 and TRBJ2-7; D not certain. V was pared by 5 bases and J by 0 bases, with 5 bases between. The length of the CDR3 is 11 residues. Germline assignment: CDR1 DFQATT and CDR2 SNEGSKA (reference sequence). The CDR3 reads CSAESSYEQYF. CDR3 in DNA: TGCAGTGCTGAGAGCTCCTACGAGCAGTACTTC.

The table lists this clone with a few counts. V and J are TRBV27 and TRBJ1-5; D is undetermined. Germline V gives CDR1 MNHEY, CDR2 SMNVEV (reference sequence). The CDR3 has 12 residues. V was pared by 4 bases and J by 3 bases, with 4 bases between. CDR3 region: CASSSYNQPQHF. The CDR3 nucleotides are TGTGCCAGCAGTTCGTACAATCAGCCCCAGCATTTT.

This chain links TRBV6-5 with TRBJ2-7; 7 bases align to TRBD2. From germline, CDR1 is MNHEY and CDR2 SVGAGI. V was pared by 5 bases and J by 7 bases, with 2 bases of the junction left unmatched. The length of the CDR3 is 11 residues. The CDR3: CASSPGREQYF. CDR3 sequence (DNA): TGTGCCAGCAGTCCCGGGAGGGAGCAGTACTTC.

CDR3 bases: TGTGCCAGCGCCACCCTCCATGAGCAGTTCTTC. Translated: CASATLHEQFF. V gene TRBV7-9 combines with J gene TRBJ2-1; D unclear. The V and J ends lost 8 bases and 8 bases respectively, with 10 bases between them. Germline V gene sequence: CDR1 SEHNR, CDR2 FQNEAQ (reference sequence). The CDR3 has 11 amino acids.

Regarding this clone: In the same sample, other DNA sequences code for this CDR3. The chain uses TRBV5-1 and TRBJ1-2; D not certain. This CDR3 has 12 amino acids. V shed 0 bases and J shed 4 bases, with 4 bases lying between them. Germline V gene lookup returns CDR1 SGHRS and CDR2 YFSETQ. CDR3 amino acids: CASSLGTYGYTF. CDR3 nucleotides: TGCGCCAGCAGCTTGGGGACCTATGGCTACACCTTC.